Presented here are 8 T cell receptor beta chains from one specimen sequenced in a study of CD8 T cells in Susac syndrome. Reverse transcription of about 0.5 to 1 ug RNA was carried out with random hexamers. Each CDR3 protein is one row after TCRdb ran MiXCR on the immunoSEQ multiplex PCR reads. The table shows around 150,000 distinct CDR3 sequences, with 95% occurring only once. Sequencing used CD8+ T cells from PBMCs. These receptors originate from a human donor with Susac syndrome.

The V and J genes are TRBV5-1 and TRBJ1-1, with TRBD1 matching over 7 bases. Germline CDR1 SGHRS, CDR2 YFSETQ. This CDR3 comprises 18 residues. V lost 0 bases to trimming and J lost 5 bases; unmatched junction nucleotides: 16. CDR3 bases: TGCGCCAGCAGCTTGGCCATGGGTCGGGACAGATCATGGACTGAAGCTTTCTTT. It yields the protein CASSLAMGRDRSWTEAFF. Drawing the rest from reference TRBV5-1 and TRBJ1-1, the complete variable domain is KAGVTQTPRYLIKTRGQQVTLSCSPISGHRSVSWYQQTPGQGLQFLFEYFSETQRNKGNFPGRFSGRQFSNSRSEMNVSTLELGDSALYLCASSLAMGRDRSWTEAFFGQGTRLTVV.

This chain joins TRBV29-1 and TRBJ2-1, with TRBD2 matching 8 bases. Germline CDR1 reads SQVTM; CDR2 reads ANQGSEA. The V segment lost 3 bases and the J segment 4 bases; nucleotides outside the gene matches: 8. CDR3 length: 15 amino acids. The CDR3 reads CSVETGTSNYNEQFF. DNA for the CDR3: TGCAGCGTTGAGACCGGGACTAGTAATTACAATGAGCAGTTCTTC.

This clonotype was detected once. The genes are TRBV5-6 and TRBJ2-7, with 7 nucleotides matching TRBD1. The germline V gene encodes CDR1 SGHDT and CDR2 YYEEEE. The junction had 6 bases not matched to a gene; V was cut back by 4 bases and J by 2 bases. The CDR3 sequence is 14 residues long. For the CDR3, the DNA is TGTGCCAGCAGCCGGGGACAGACAACCTACGAGCAGTACTTC. Translated: CASSRGQTTYEQYF.

V usage is TRBV7-2 and J usage is TRBJ1-1; no definite D call. The germline CDR1 and CDR2 sequences are SGHTA and FQGNSA. Deletions cut 5 bases from V and 0 bases from J, with 10 bases between. CDR3 length equals 14 residues. CDR3: CASSLHPMNTEAFF. The CDR3 nucleotides read TGTGCCAGCAGCCTCCACCCCATGAACACTGAAGCTTTCTTT.

This sequence joins TRBV9 and TRBJ2-5, with D possibly matching TRBD1 (6 bases). The CDR3 has 16 amino acids. Per germline, CDR1 SGDLS and CDR2 YYNGEE. The V and J ends lost 3 bases and 5 bases respectively, with 20 bases between them. The CDR3 DNA reads TGTGCCAGCAGCGCCAGGACAGATCAAGTGATGGAGACCCAGTACTTC. It specifies CASSARTDQVMETQYF.

J is TRBJ2-7 and V is TRBV19; 7 nucleotides match TRBD1. CDR1 and CDR2 from the germline V gene are LNHDA and SQIVND (reference sequence). The CDR3 consists of 14 residues. V shed 4 bases, J shed 5 bases, and the junction held 8 bases outside the gene matches. CDR3 sequence: CASSTDRVAHEQYF. The CDR3, as DNA: TGTGCCAGTAGTACAGACAGGGTCGCCCACGAGCAGTACTTC.

The V gene is TRBV7-9, the J gene TRBJ2-1, with 7 positions matching TRBD2. In germline, CDR1 is SEHNR, CDR2 FQNEAQ (reference sequence). Trimming cost V 5 bases and J 7 bases; bases outside gene matches: 17. The CDR3 consists of 17 residues. The CDR3 DNA follows: TGTGCCAGCAGCCCCCGACTAGCTGATCTGAAATCGAATGAGCAGTTCTTC. It translates to CASSPRLADLKSNEQFF.

The V call is TRBV7-9, the J call TRBJ2-2; 8 nucleotides line up with TRBD2. Trimming took 5 bases from V and 7 from J; bases not matched to a gene: 9. Germline V gives CDR1 SEHNR, CDR2 FQNEAQ (reference sequence). This CDR3 region has 15 residues. The CDR3 protein is CASSQKRESSGELFF. Written as DNA, the CDR3 is TGTGCCAGCAGCCAGAAGCGGGAGTCGAGCGGGGAGCTGTTTTTT.